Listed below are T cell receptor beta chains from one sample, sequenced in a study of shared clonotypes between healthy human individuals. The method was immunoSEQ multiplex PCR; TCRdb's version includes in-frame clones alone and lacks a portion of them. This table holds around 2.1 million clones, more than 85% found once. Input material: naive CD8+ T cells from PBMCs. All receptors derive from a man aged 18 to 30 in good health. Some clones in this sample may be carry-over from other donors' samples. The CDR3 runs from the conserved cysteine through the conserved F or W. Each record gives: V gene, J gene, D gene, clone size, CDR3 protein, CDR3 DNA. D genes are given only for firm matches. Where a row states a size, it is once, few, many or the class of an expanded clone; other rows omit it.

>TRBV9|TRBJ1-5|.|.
CASSATDHSNQPQHF
TGTGCCAGCAGCGCGACAGACCATAGCAATCAGCCCCAGCATTTT
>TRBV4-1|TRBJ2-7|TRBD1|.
CASSQEWSGWTGSYEQYF
TGCGCCAGCAGCCAAGAATGGTCCGGTTGGACAGGATCCTACGAGCAGTACTTC
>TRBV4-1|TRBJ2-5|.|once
CASSQDPMDSRNQETQYF
TGCGCCAGCAGCCAAGATCCAATGGACAGCCGCAACCAAGAGACCCAGTACTTC
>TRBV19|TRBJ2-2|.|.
CASSLLNPANTGELFF
TGTGCCAGTAGTTTGCTGAACCCAGCGAACACCGGGGAGCTGTTTTTT
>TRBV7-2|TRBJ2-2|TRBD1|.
CASSPLDRVTGELFF
TGTGCCAGCAGCCCCCTGGACAGGGTCACCGGGGAGCTGTTTTTT
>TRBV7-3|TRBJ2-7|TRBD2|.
CASSLTPAGGPYEQYF
TGTGCCAGCAGCTTAACCCCAGCGGGAGGGCCCTACGAGCAGTACTTC
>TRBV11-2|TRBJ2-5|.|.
CASSRGQETQYF
TGTGCCAGCAGCCGAGGGCAAGAGACCCAGTACTTC
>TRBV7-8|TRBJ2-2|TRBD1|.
CASSLSGTGSGELFF
TGTGCCAGCAGCTTGTCCGGGACAGGGTCCGGGGAGCTGTTTTTT
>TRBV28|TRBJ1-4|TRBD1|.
CASSLEDRAYEKLFF
TGTGCCAGCAGTTTAGAGGACAGGGCGTACGAAAAACTGTTTTTT
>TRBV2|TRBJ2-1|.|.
CVSSAVRGTYNEQFF
TGTGTCAGCAGTGCTGTGAGGGGAACCTACAATGAGCAGTTCTTC
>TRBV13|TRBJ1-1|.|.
CASSLQGSTEAFF
TGTGCCAGCAGCTTACAGGGCTCCACTGAAGCTTTCTTT
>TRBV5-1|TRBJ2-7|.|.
CASSPVGRSYEQYF
TGCGCCAGCAGCCCAGTGGGACGGTCCTACGAGCAGTACTTC
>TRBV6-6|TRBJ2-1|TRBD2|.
CASTLTSGSNEQFF
TGTGCCAGCACCTTGACTAGCGGGAGCAATGAGCAGTTCTTC
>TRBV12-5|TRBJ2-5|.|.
CASALTRGSGETQYF
TGTGCTAGTGCCCTCACGAGGGGGTCCGGAGAGACCCAGTACTTC
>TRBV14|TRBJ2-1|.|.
CASSQVVGFEQFF
TGTGCCAGCAGCCAAGTGGTGGGGTTTGAGCAGTTCTTC
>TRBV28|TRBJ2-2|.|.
CASSLARGANTGELFF
TGTGCCAGCAGTTTAGCAAGGGGCGCGAACACCGGGGAGCTGTTTTTT
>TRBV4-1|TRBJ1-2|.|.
CASSQVKSGGYTF
TGCGCCAGCAGCCAAGTTAAATCAGGGGGCTACACCTTC
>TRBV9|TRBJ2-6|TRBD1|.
CASSVEPGTGLSGANVLTF
TGTGCCAGCAGCGTAGAACCCGGGACAGGCCTCTCTGGGGCCAACGTCCTGACTTTC
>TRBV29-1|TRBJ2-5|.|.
CSVGGTVIQETQYF
TGCAGCGTCGGGGGGACAGTCATTCAAGAGACCCAGTACTTC
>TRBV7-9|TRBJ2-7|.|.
CASSYTGGQLGEQYF
TGTGCCAGCAGCTACACCGGGGGGCAGTTGGGCGAGCAGTACTTC
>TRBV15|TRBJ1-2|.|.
CATSRVVTDGYTF
TGTGCCACCAGCAGAGTAGTTACTGATGGCTACACCTTC
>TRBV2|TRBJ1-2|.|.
CASSPHRLEGYTF
TGTGCCAGCAGTCCTCACAGATTGGAGGGCTACACCTTC
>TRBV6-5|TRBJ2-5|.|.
CASSYSNEAETQYF
TGTGCCAGCAGTTACTCAAACGAGGCAGAGACCCAGTACTTC
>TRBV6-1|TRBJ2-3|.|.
CASSEEDLWDSTDTQYF
TGTGCCAGCAGTGAAGAGGACCTTTGGGACTCCACAGATACGCAGTATTTT
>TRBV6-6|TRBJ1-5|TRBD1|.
CASRPAGGDGNQPQHF
TGTGCCAGCAGGCCGGCAGGGGGGGATGGCAATCAGCCCCAGCATTTT
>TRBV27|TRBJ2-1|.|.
CASSETSPRSYNEQFF
TGTGCCAGCAGTGAAACTAGCCCTCGCTCCTACAATGAGCAGTTCTTC
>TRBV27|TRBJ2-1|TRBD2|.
CARIGLAGTRDEQFF
TGTGCCCGTATCGGACTAGCGGGAACGAGGGATGAGCAGTTCTTC
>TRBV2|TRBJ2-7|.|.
CASSAREDEQYF
TGTGCCAGCAGTGCCAGGGAGGACGAGCAGTACTTC
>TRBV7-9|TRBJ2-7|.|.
CASSPRQGASASEQYF
TGTGCCAGCAGCCCCCGTCAAGGCGCCTCGGCGAGCGAGCAGTACTTC
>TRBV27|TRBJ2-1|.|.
CASSLLGVRGSNEQFF
TGTGCCAGCAGTTTATTAGGAGTGAGGGGTAGCAATGAGCAGTTCTTC
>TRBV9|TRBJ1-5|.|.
CASSPDGNQPQHF
TGTGCCAGCAGCCCGGACGGCAATCAGCCCCAGCATTTT
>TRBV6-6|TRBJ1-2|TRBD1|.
CASSYSGRDRSRGYTF
TGTGCCAGCAGTTACTCGGGGCGGGACAGGTCTCGGGGCTACACCTTC
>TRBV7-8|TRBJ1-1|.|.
CASSLDRTQPNTEAFF
TGTGCCAGCAGCTTAGATCGTACCCAACCGAACACTGAAGCTTTCTTT
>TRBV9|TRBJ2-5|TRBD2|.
CASSVVAGAKTQYF
TGTGCCAGCAGCGTAGTGGCGGGAGCAAAGACCCAGTACTTC
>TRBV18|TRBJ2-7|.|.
CASSKLTPGQANYEQYF
TGTGCCAGCTCTAAACTGACGCCCGGACAAGCAAACTACGAGCAGTACTTC
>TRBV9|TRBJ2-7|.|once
CASSVGGATYEQYF
TGTGCCAGCAGCGTAGGCGGGGCGACCTACGAGCAGTACTTC
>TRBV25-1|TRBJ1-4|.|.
CASKSEKLFF
TGTGCCAGCAAGTCTGAAAAACTGTTTTTT
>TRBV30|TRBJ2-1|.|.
CAWSLTRAPYNEQFF
TGTGCCTGGAGTTTAACTAGGGCTCCCTACAATGAGCAGTTCTTC
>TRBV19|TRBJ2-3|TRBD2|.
CASSMVSGSTDTQYF
TGTGCCAGTAGTATGGTTAGCGGGAGCACAGATACGCAGTATTTT
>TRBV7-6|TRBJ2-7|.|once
CASSLEVHGTASYEQYF
TGTGCCAGCAGCTTAGAGGTTCATGGAACAGCCTCCTACGAGCAGTACTTC
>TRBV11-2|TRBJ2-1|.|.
CASSPSAIGDEQFF
TGTGCCAGCAGCCCGTCGGCCATCGGGGATGAGCAGTTCTTC
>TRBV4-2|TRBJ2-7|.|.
CASSQALMSGRLPYEQYF
TGTGCCAGCAGCCAAGCCCTGATGAGCGGTCGACTGCCCTACGAGCAGTACTTC